The 16 T cell receptor beta chains given below trace back to one sample, sequenced in a study of cytomegalovirus exposure and HLA in healthy donors. A multiplex PCR was run with 60 Vbeta primers and 13 Jbeta primers. Assay: immunoSEQ multiplex PCR; the TCRdb copy retains only in-frame clones and omits some. Among 80,000 to 130,000 clones listed, roughly 77% were seen once. Sequencing used PBMCs. These receptor sequences come from a woman in her forties or fifties in good health and CMV-seropositive.

This clone occurred a few times. The chain is built from TRBV2 and TRBJ1-1; unclear D gene. Trimming took off 9 bases at V and 2 bases at J, with 13 bases between the two ends. Germline lookup yields CDR1 SNHLY and CDR2 FYNNEI. The CDR3 covers 13 residues. In DNA, the CDR3 is TGTGCCAGTCGACTCTTCGGTAACACTGAAGCTTTCTTT. Protein product: CASRLFGNTEAFF.

The chain is built from TRBV6-5 and TRBJ1-1, with D uncertain. V lost 4 bases to trimming and J lost 6 bases, with 6 bases between them. Germline V lookup: CDR1 MNHEY, CDR2 SVGAGI. CDR3 length: 11 amino acids. The CDR3 DNA reads as TGTGCCAGCAGTTTCGGGTCTGAAGCTTTCTTT. It codes for CASSFGSEAFF.

J is TRBJ1-1 and V is TRBV19, with 8 positions matching TRBD1. After removal of 9 bases from V and 2 bases from J, the junction contained 11 bases not matched to a gene. From germline, CDR1 is LNHDA and CDR2 SQIVND (reference sequence). The CDR3 spans 15 residues. In DNA, the CDR3 is TGTGCCAGCCAACCGGACAGGGCCCCTAACACTGAAGCTTTCTTT. Encoded protein: CASQPDRAPNTEAFF.

The chain is built from TRBV10-1 and TRBJ2-1; D perhaps matches TRBD1 (6 bases). Trimming shortened V by 5 bases and J by 4 bases, and 21 bases separated the two germline ends. The CDR3 contains 17 residues. Germline assignment: CDR1 WNHNN and CDR2 SYGVQD (reference sequence). This chain's CDR3 is CASSQRDTTNHYNEQFF. CDR3 DNA: TGCGCCAGCAGTCAACGGGACACGACCAACCATTACAATGAGCAGTTCTTC.

The chain recombines TRBV5-1 with TRBJ2-5, with 11 bases that match TRBD2. Germline CDR1 SGHRS, CDR2 YFSETQ. The CDR3 sequence is 16 residues long. The V gene end was trimmed by 4 bases and the J gene end by 2 bases; junction bases not matched to a gene: 7. CDR3 amino acids: CASSTGTSGPQETQYF. CDR3 in DNA: TGCGCCAGCAGCACCGGGACTAGCGGTCCACAAGAGACCCAGTACTTC.

Here the CDR3 reads CASSQEGRGSSYEQYF. CDR3 DNA: TGTGCCAGCAGCCAAGAAGGCAGGGGGAGCTCCTACGAGCAGTACTTC. This chain links TRBV4-2 with TRBJ2-7; 7 positions agree with TRBD1. Germline values: CDR1 LGHNA, CDR2 YNFKEQ. The CDR3 has 16 amino acids. V dropped 0 bases and J dropped 0; count of bases not matched to a gene: 5.

This clone was counted only a few times. The CDR3: CASSVEGQGARDEQFF. DNA of the CDR3: TGTGCCAGCAGCGTAGAGGGACAGGGGGCTAGAGATGAGCAGTTCTTC. The J gene is TRBJ2-1, the V gene TRBV9; TRBD1 matches at 12 bases. CDR3 length equals 16 residues. Germline-derived CDR1 and CDR2 are SGDLS and YYNGEE. J lost 8 bases, V lost 0 bases, and 6 bases had no gene match.

The rearrangement links TRBV7-3 to TRBJ2-1; TRBD1 might be the D (5 bases). The CDR3 extends over 13 amino acids. Germline values: CDR1 SGHTA, CDR2 FQGTGA. V gave up 5 bases and J gave up 9 bases, with 14 bases separating them. Here the CDR3 reads CASSLGARAEQFF. CDR3 in DNA: TGTGCCAGCAGCCTAGGGGCCAGGGCTGAGCAGTTCTTC. The complete variable domain, with remaining parts taken from reference TRBV7-3 and TRBJ2-1, reads GAGVSQTPSNKVTEKGKYVELRCDPISGHTALYWYRQSLGQGPEFLIYFQGTGAADDSGLPNDRFFAVRPEGSVSTLKIQRTERGDSAVYLCASSLGARAEQFFGPGTRLTVL.

J is TRBJ1-5 and V is TRBV6-5, with D unclear. Trimming took 6 bases from V and 1 from J, leaving 10 bases between them. Germline V gene lookup returns CDR1 MNHEY and CDR2 SVGAGI. The CDR3 loop spans 14 amino acids. The CDR3 coding sequence is TGTGCCAGCAGCCCCCTAATAAGCAATCAGCCCCAGCATTTT. Residues: CASSPLISNQPQHF.

The chain couples TRBV29-1 to TRBJ1-4; TRBD1 aligns across 8 bases. From germline, CDR1 is SQVTM and CDR2 ANQGSEA. Germline trimming cut 4 bases from V and 3 bases from J; bases unmatched to any gene: 10. The CDR3 consists of 16 residues. CDR3 sequence reads: CSVVVAQGASNEKLFF. CDR3 in DNA: TGCAGCGTTGTTGTCGCCCAGGGGGCTTCTAATGAAAAACTGTTTTTT.

This chain joins TRBV29-1 and TRBJ2-7, with D tentatively TRBD2 (6 bases). The V gene lost 3 bases and the J gene lost 3 bases, with 12 bases spanning the gap. The CDR3 is 13 residues long. Germline loops: CDR1 SQVTM, CDR2 ANQGSEA. The CDR3 loop is CSVDLTGSYEQYF. CDR3 nucleotides: TGCAGCGTTGACCTCACCGGGAGCTACGAGCAGTACTTC.

Here the CDR3 reads CASSQAGQGGEKLFF. For the CDR3, the DNA is TGCGCCAGCAGCCAGGCTGGACAGGGGGGCGAAAAACTGTTTTTT. The rearrangement links TRBV4-1 to TRBJ1-4; 10 positions agree with TRBD1. The germline V gene encodes CDR1 MGHRA and CDR2 YSYEKL. The CDR3 has 15 amino acids. The V and J ends lost 3 bases and 8 bases, in that order; junction bases with no gene match: 6.

This clone was counted a few times. The V and J genes are TRBV4-1 and TRBJ1-2; D gene ambiguous. The germline CDR1 and CDR2 sequences are MGHRA and YSYEKL. V was shortened by 0 bases and J by 2 bases, with 10 bases between the two germline ends. This CDR3 comprises 15 residues. This CDR3 is CASSQDLTANYGYTF. The DNA of the CDR3 is TGCGCCAGCAGCCAAGATCTTACCGCGAACTATGGCTACACCTTC.

This clone has just a few counts. The chain combines TRBV30 with TRBJ2-3; 12 nucleotides agree with TRBD2. Trimming cost V 1 base and J 6 bases; bases outside gene matches: 5. The germline V gene encodes CDR1 GTSNPN and CDR2 SVGIG (reference sequence). This CDR3 has 15 amino acids. CDR3 bases: TGTGCCTGGAGTGCTAGCGGGAGGGCCGTGGATACGCAGTATTTT. The encoded protein is CAWSASGRAVDTQYF.

The chain is built from TRBV4-1 and TRBJ2-3, with 7 bases matching TRBD1. The junction had 7 bases not matched to a gene; V was cut back by 4 bases and J by 3 bases. Germline assignment: CDR1 MGHRA and CDR2 YSYEKL. The CDR3 contains 15 residues. Written as DNA, the CDR3 is TGCGCCAGCAGCCGGGACAGTTTTGAAACAGATACGCAGTATTTT. Its protein product is CASSRDSFETDTQYF.

The chain has TRBV7-9 and TRBJ2-7; D may be TRBD2 (7 bases). This CDR3 has 17 residues. Trimming pared 5 bases from V and 7 bases from J, leaving 27 bases between. CDR1 and CDR2 (germline): SEHNR, FQNEAQ (reference sequence). The CDR3 sequence: CASSPPGGARKGPEQYF. CDR3 bases: TGTGCCAGCAGCCCCCCTGGGGGGGCACGGAAGGGACCTGAGCAGTACTTC.